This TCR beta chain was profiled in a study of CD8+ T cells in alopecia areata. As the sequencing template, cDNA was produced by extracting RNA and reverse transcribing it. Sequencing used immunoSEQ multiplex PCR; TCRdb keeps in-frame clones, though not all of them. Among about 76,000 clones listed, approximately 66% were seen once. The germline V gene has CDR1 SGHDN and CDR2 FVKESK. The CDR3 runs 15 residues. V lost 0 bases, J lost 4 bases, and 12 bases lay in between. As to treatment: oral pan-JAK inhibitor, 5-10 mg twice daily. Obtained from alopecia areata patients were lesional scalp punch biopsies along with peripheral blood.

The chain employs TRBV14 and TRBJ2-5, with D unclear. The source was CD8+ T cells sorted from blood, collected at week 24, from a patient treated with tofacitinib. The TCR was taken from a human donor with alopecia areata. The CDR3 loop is CASSQDPDVRETQYF. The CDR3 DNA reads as TGTGCCAGCAGCCAAGACCCTGACGTGAGAGAGACCCAGTACTTC.